Listed below are T cell receptor beta chains from one sample, sequenced in a study of PD-1 blockade in classical Hodgkin lymphoma. Here immunoSEQ multiplex PCR was the method, and the copy in TCRdb shows in-frame clones only, minus some. The sample consists of roughly 94,000 clones, about 93% of them appearing once. Specimen: peripheral blood mononuclear cells (PBMCs), collected before the fourth cycle of nivolumab. Every receptor here comes from a human donor with classical Hodgkin lymphoma. Each CDR3 is given with its conserved first and last residue. The D gene is left open where the match is weak. Where a row states a size, it is once, few, many or the class of an expanded clone; other rows omit it.

d_gene,j_gene,v_gene,abundance,CDR3aa,CDR3nt
NA,TRBJ2-4,TRBV2,NA,CASRDLVAKNIQYF,TGTGCCAGCAGGGACTTAGTAGCCAAAAACATTCAGTACTTC
NA,TRBJ1-1,TRBV28,NA,CATRLTEAFF,TGTGCCACCCGGTTAACTGAAGCTTTCTTT
NA,TRBJ1-2,TRBV6-1,NA,CASSSQRPINYGYTF,TGTGCCAGCAGTTCCCAGAGGCCCATTAACTATGGCTACACCTTC
TRBD1,TRBJ1-2,TRBV19,NA,CASATTGANYGYTF,TGTGCCAGCGCAACGACAGGGGCTAACTATGGCTACACCTTC
NA,TRBJ2-5,TRBV18,NA,CASSSRQETQYF,TGTGCCAGCTCAAGTAGACAAGAGACCCAGTACTTC
NA,TRBJ2-7,TRBV27,NA,CASSLSVGGPLSSTYEQYF,TGTGCCAGCAGTTTATCGGTGGGCGGGCCCCTTTCCTCTACCTACGAGCAGTACTTC
NA,TRBJ2-7,TRBV19,NA,CASSRRLQTAYEQYF,TGTGCCAGTAGCAGAAGGCTACAGACAGCCTACGAGCAGTACTTC
NA,TRBJ1-4,TRBV28,NA,CASSLLAGDGEGEKLFF,TGTGCCAGCAGTTTACTCGCGGGGGATGGGGAGGGAGAAAAACTGTTTTTT
NA,TRBJ2-5,TRBV29-1,NA,CSVEPPGGGQETQYF,TGCAGCGTTGAACCTCCAGGGGGAGGGCAAGAGACCCAGTACTTC
TRBD1,TRBJ1-1,TRBV30,once,CAFAGTGNTEAFF,TGTGCCTTCGCCGGGACAGGGAACACTGAAGCTTTCTTT
NA,TRBJ2-7,TRBV7-2,NA,CASSYPGGAYEQYF,TGTGCCAGCAGCTACCCCGGGGGAGCCTACGAGCAGTACTTC
TRBD1,TRBJ1-2,TRBV19,NA,CASSTGANYGYTF,TGTGCCAGTTCGACAGGGGCTAACTATGGCTACACCTTC
NA,TRBJ2-5,TRBV5-4,NA,CASTALGLETQYF,TGTGCCAGCACCGCTTTAGGTCTTGAGACCCAGTACTTC
TRBD2,TRBJ2-7,TRBV5-1,NA,CASSSPRDLADYEQYF,TGCGCCAGCAGCTCCCCCCGGGATCTAGCGGACTACGAGCAGTACTTC
TRBD1,TRBJ1-2,TRBV15,NA,CATSGGGRGRLFYGYTF,TGTGCCACCAGCGGCGGGGGGAGGGGGCGTTTGTTCTATGGCTACACCTTC
NA,TRBJ1-2,TRBV7-9,NA,CASSLSQDNGYTF,TGTGCCAGCAGCTTATCTCAAGACAATGGCTACACCTTC